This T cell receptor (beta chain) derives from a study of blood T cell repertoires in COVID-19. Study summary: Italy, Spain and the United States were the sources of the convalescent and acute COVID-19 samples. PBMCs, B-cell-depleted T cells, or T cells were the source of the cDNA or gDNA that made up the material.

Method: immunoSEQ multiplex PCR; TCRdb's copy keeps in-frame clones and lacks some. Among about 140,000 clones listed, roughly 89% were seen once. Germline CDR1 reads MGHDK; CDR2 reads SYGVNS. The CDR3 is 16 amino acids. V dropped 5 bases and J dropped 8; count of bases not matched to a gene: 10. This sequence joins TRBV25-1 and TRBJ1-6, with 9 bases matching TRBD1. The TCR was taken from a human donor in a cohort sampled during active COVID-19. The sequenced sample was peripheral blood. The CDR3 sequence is CASSFSGTGRYSPLHF. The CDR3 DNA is TGTGCCAGCAGTTTTTCCGGGACAGGGCGATATTCACCCCTCCACTTT.